This T cell receptor (beta chain) was profiled in a study of Tregs in tolerant kidney transplant recipients. General study points: The small number of patients limits these findings pending further validation. The most relevant donor-specific Treg TCRbeta repertoire apparently came from expansion with activated donor B cells. This study did not directly address biological reproducibility. Donor-specific Treg expansion exceeded global Treg expansion in tolerant patients, suggesting antigen drive.

Germline CDR1 SEHNR, CDR2 FQNEAQ (reference sequence). V was cut by 8 bases and J by 2 bases, with 14 bases left in between. The CDR3 is 14 residues long. About this clone itself: Its antigen is still unknown.

Related graft donors supplied nonmyeloablative bone marrow transplants, and mixed chimerism was transient. Repertoires were generated with immunoSEQ multiplex PCR, while TCRdb's copy carries only in-frame clones and drops some. Of about 90,000 clones in the sample, approximately 94% were seen once. The chain recombines TRBV7-9 with TRBJ2-3; D uncertain. Sequences were derived from CD4+ T cells from blood (PBMCs), sampled 12 months after the transplant. The TCR was taken from a human patient who received a combined kidney and bone marrow transplant. Some T cells may trace back to the graft donor. This CDR3 is CASGLWASTDTQYF. The DNA of the CDR3 is TGTGCCAGCGGCCTCTGGGCCTCCACAGATACGCAGTATTTT.